The source of this T cell receptor (beta chain) is a study of shared clonotypes between healthy human individuals. Produced via immunoSEQ multiplex PCR; TCRdb's table is partial and in-frame only. Among some 2,500,000 clones listed, approximately 90% were seen once. The CD4+ fraction was divided into a CD45RA+ naive subset and a CD45RA-negative memory subset. The source material was naive CD4+ T cells from PBMCs. The subset is: CD45RA+ positively selected. The sequence derives from a man aged 18-30 years in good health. Some clones in this sample may be carry-over from other donors' samples.

The CDR3 coding sequence is TGTGCCAGCTCAGCGACTAGCGGGAGTAGGGATACGCAGTATTTT. The encoded protein is CASSATSGSRDTQYF. The V and J genes are TRBV18 and TRBJ2-3, with 12 bases that match TRBD2. Germline CDR1 reads KGHSH; CDR2 reads LQKENI. The CDR3 covers 15 residues. J lost 6 bases, V lost 5 bases, and 6 bases had no gene match.